The 28 T cell receptor beta chains in this list originate from one sample, sequenced in a study of T-cell memory formation after mild COVID-19. TCRdb re-analysed the 5' RACE reads in MiXCR, keeping a single row per CDR3 protein. Of some 270,000 distinct CDR3 sequences detected, approximately 15% appear once; the ten largest clones hold more than 2%. The specimen sequenced was PBMCs or a T cell subset sorted from them (not recorded which). These receptors were taken from an adult woman who had mild COVID-19 (a few samples of this study predate the infection). Cell type and time point are not known.

The chain has TRBV20-1 and TRBJ2-1; D perhaps matches TRBD2 (6 bases). Trimming shortened V by 3 bases and J by 4 bases, and 19 bases separated the two germline ends. The CDR3 has 16 amino acids. CDR1 and CDR2 (germline): DFQATT, SNEGSKA (reference sequence). CDR3 in amino acids: CSASPRVGLIYNEQFF. CDR3 DNA: TGCAGTGCTAGTCCCCGGGTGGGACTCATATACAATGAGCAGTTCTTC.

Ten or more counts support this clonotype. The V call is TRBV5-1, the J call TRBJ2-7, with D possibly being TRBD2 (5 bases). Trimming pared 3 bases from V and 3 bases from J, leaving 13 bases between. Germline CDR1 SGHRS, CDR2 YFSETQ. This CDR3 has 14 residues. CDR3 amino acids: CASSSRGEIYEQYF. The CDR3, as DNA: TGCGCCAGCAGCTCCCGGGGAGAGATCTACGAGCAGTACTTC.

V and J are TRBV24-1 and TRBJ1-1, with 7 bases that match TRBD1. Trimming cost V 0 bases and J 4 bases; bases outside gene matches: 16. The CDR3 sequence is 19 residues long. Germline V gene data show CDR1 as KGHDR and CDR2 as SFDVKD. The CDR3 coding sequence is TGTGCCACCAGTGATTTGAGGCAGGGGGAAATCCGTCCGGGCACTGAAGCTTTCTTT. It specifies CATSDLRQGEIRPGTEAFF.

The CDR3 DNA is TGCGCCAGCAGCTTGGCCCACAGCGGAGTAAACTATGGCTACACCTTC. Its translation: CASSLAHSGVNYGYTF. The chain uses TRBV5-1 and TRBJ1-2; D remains unclear. The ends were cut back, 0 bases at V and 2 bases at J, with 14 bases in the middle. From germline, CDR1 is SGHRS and CDR2 YFSETQ. CDR3 length equals 16 residues.

The chain couples TRBV6-1 to TRBJ1-2; D unresolved. The V end lost 4 bases, the J end lost 8 bases, and 17 bases lay between the germline ends. The CDR3 has 14 amino acids. CDR1 is MNHNS, CDR2 SASEGT, per germline. The CDR3 sequence is CASSGSPSRGGYTF. CDR3 DNA sequence: TGTGCCAGCAGTGGCTCCCCTAGTCGTGGAGGCTACACCTTC.

This clonotype was recorded a few times. This chain uses TRBV24-1 with TRBJ2-3; D gene uncertain. With 3 bases removed from V and 3 bases from J, the gap between germline ends came to 15 bases. Germline CDR1 and CDR2: KGHDR and SFDVKD. CDR3 length equals 16 residues. The CDR3 DNA reads as TGTGCCACCAGTGATCCCGTCCCCACTGAGACAGATACGCAGTATTTT. This encodes CATSDPVPTETDTQYF.

The chain couples TRBV20-1 to TRBJ1-3; possibly TRBD1 for D (5 bases). V lost 3 bases and J lost 0, with 9 bases in between. Germline lookup yields CDR1 DFQATT and CDR2 SNEGSKA (reference sequence). This CDR3 has 14 amino acids. The CDR3 is CSASYQGSGNTIYF. The CDR3 DNA is TGCAGTGCTAGCTATCAGGGCTCTGGAAACACCATATATTTT.

In DNA, the CDR3 is TGCGCCAGCAGCCACAGACGGGCATTTGAAGCTTTCTTT. This codes for CASSHRRAFEAFF. The chain combines TRBV4-1 with TRBJ1-1; no definite D call. Trimming cost V 3 bases and J 7 bases, with 12 bases left between them. CDR3 size: 13 residues. Germline V gene data show CDR1 as MGHRA and CDR2 as YSYEKL.

This clonotype appeared a few times. The V gene is TRBV6-5, the J gene TRBJ2-6; 7 nucleotides match TRBD1. J gave up 0 bases and V 5 bases, and 1 base lay outside the gene matches. Germline CDR1 reads MNHEY; CDR2 reads SVGAGI. The CDR3 has 15 amino acids. The DNA for the CDR3 is TGTGCCAGCAGTGGGACAGCCTCTGGGGCCAACGTCCTGACTTTC. Residues: CASSGTASGANVLTF.

This clonotype was detected once. The rearrangement uses TRBV6-5 and TRBJ2-7; 7 bases align to TRBD2. The germline CDR1 and CDR2 sequences are MNHEY and SVGAGI. After removal of 2 bases from V and 0 bases from J, the junction contained 4 bases not matched to a gene. This CDR3 spans 15 amino acids. CDR3 amino acids: CASSYAGETSYEQYF. DNA of the CDR3: TGTGCCAGCAGTTACGCGGGAGAAACCTCCTACGAGCAGTACTTC.

V gene TRBV20-1 combines with J gene TRBJ1-5; 8 nucleotides line up with TRBD1. CDR1 and CDR2 (germline): DFQATT, SNEGSKA (reference sequence). This CDR3 spans 12 amino acids. CDR3 sequence reads: CRIGQGNQPQHF. The CDR3 DNA reads TGCAGGATAGGACAGGGTAATCAGCCCCAGCATTTT.

This clonotype has only a few counts. The rearrangement links TRBV5-5 to TRBJ2-2; D gene unclear. The V end lost 1 base, the J end lost 5 bases, and 15 bases lay between the germline ends. This CDR3 region has 16 residues. The germline gives CDR1 SGHKS, CDR2 YYEKEE (reference sequence). The CDR3 loop reads CASSLMLFLQTGELFF. The CDR3 coding sequence is TGTGCCAGCAGCTTGATGCTCTTTCTCCAGACCGGGGAGCTGTTTTTT.

This chain links TRBV9 with TRBJ1-1, with a possible D match to TRBD1 (6 bases). The CDR3 length is 13 residues. Trimming removed 4 bases from V and 8 bases from J, with 15 bases in between. Germline V CDR1 and CDR2: SGDLS, YYNGEE. The CDR3 loop is CASSPGGKGEAFF. The CDR3 nucleotides are TGTGCCAGCAGCCCCGGGGGCAAAGGGGAAGCTTTCTTT.

V gene TRBV7-9 combines with J gene TRBJ2-5, with 8 bases identical to TRBD1. The CDR3 sequence is 14 residues long. The germline V gene has CDR1 SEHNR and CDR2 FQNEAQ (reference sequence). The junction had 1 base not matched to a gene; V was cut back by 2 bases and J by 2 bases. CDR3 coding DNA: TGTGCCAGCAGCTTACAGGGGGCACAAGAGACCCAGTACTTC. This sequence encodes CASSLQGAQETQYF.

The chain joins TRBV7-8 to TRBJ1-2, with TRBD1 as a possible D gene (5 bases). The CDR3 extends over 14 amino acids. Germline values: CDR1 SGHVS, CDR2 FQNEAQ. V was cut by 5 bases and J by 4 bases, with 14 bases left in between. The CDR3 bases are TGTGCCAGCAGCCCAGGGACGACAAGCTATGGCTACACCTTC. It codes for CASSPGTTSYGYTF.

The chain joins TRBV7-2 to TRBJ2-7; 11 nucleotides line up with TRBD2. CDR1 is SGHTA, CDR2 FQGNSA, per germline. Germline trimming cut 5 bases from V and 5 bases from J; bases unmatched to any gene: 8. The CDR3 is made up of 15 amino acids. The DNA of the CDR3 is TGTGCCAGCAGCCCACTAGCGGGAGTCGCCGACGAGCAGTACTTC. It specifies CASSPLAGVADEQYF.

This clonotype was found a few times. The rearrangement uses TRBV20-1 and TRBJ2-5; D is tentatively TRBD1 or TRBD2 (5 bases each). The V gene's germline CDR1 is DFQATT and CDR2 SNEGSKA (reference sequence). Trimming shortened V by 5 bases and J by 4 bases, and 20 bases separated the two germline ends. The CDR3 has 15 amino acids. CDR3 nucleotides: TGCAGTGCTGGTTTCAGGGATAAGGGGAGAGAGACCCAGTACTTC. Translated: CSAGFRDKGRETQYF.

The CDR3 DNA is TGCGCCAGCAGTCAGTTGGGACCAATAAAAAACATTCAGTACTTC. Translated: CASSQLGPIKNIQYF. This chain uses TRBV23-1 with TRBJ2-4; either TRBD1 or TRBD2 may supply D (5 bases each). TRBV23-1 is given ORF status, its function remaining uncertain. The CDR3 runs to 15 residues. V shed 3 bases and J shed 4 bases, with 13 bases lying between them.

Only a few counts were recorded for this clonotype. The genes are TRBV5-1 and TRBJ2-3; D uncertain. The CDR3 loop spans 12 amino acids. Germline CDR1 reads SGHRS; CDR2 reads YFSETQ. Trimming removed 7 bases at V and 3 bases at J, with 9 bases between. The CDR3 DNA sequence: TGCGCCAGCGGGCCCGGGACAGATACGCAGTATTTT. The encoded protein is CASGPGTDTQYF. The variable domain in full, with the rest retrieved from reference TRBV5-1 and TRBJ2-3, is KAGVTQTPRYLIKTRGQQVTLSCSPISGHRSVSWYQQTPGQGLQFLFEYFSETQRNKGNFPGRFSGRQFSNSRSEMNVSTLELGDSALYLCASGPGTDTQYFGPGTRLTVL.

This clonotype was recorded a few times. The chain recombines TRBV3-1 with TRBJ1-1, with D uncertain. The V and J ends lost 0 bases and 8 bases respectively, with 7 bases between them. The CDR3 runs 12 residues. The V gene's germline CDR1 is LGHDT and CDR2 YNNKEL (reference sequence). CDR3 sequence reads: CASSQDPSEAFF. In DNA, the CDR3 is TGTGCCAGCAGCCAAGATCCGTCGGAAGCTTTCTTT.

This sequence joins TRBV5-1 and TRBJ2-6; perhaps TRBD2 as D (6 bases). Between the trimmed V and J ends, which lost 4 bases and 0 bases, there was a span of 8 bases. CDR1 is SGHRS, CDR2 YFSETQ, per germline. CDR3 length: 15 residues. In DNA form, the CDR3 reads TGCGCCAGCAGCGGAGGGCGCTCTGGGGCCAACGTCCTGACTTTC. Its translation is CASSGGRSGANVLTF.

V and J are TRBV7-2 and TRBJ2-3; possibly TRBD1 for D (5 bases). The germline gives CDR1 SGHTA, CDR2 FQGNSA. The CDR3 runs to 15 residues. The V end was cut by 2 bases, the J end by 1 base, with 10 bases between. The CDR3 spells CASSLHSQGTDTQYF. The CDR3 DNA reads TGTGCCAGCAGCTTACATTCACAGGGCACAGATACGCAGTATTTT.

In this sample, this clonotype turned up a few times. The chain links TRBV5-1 to TRBJ2-1; possible D gene TRBD1, 6 bases. Germline CDR1 is SGHRS and CDR2 is YFSETQ. V lost 2 bases and J 9 bases, leaving 15 bases between the germline ends. CDR3 length: 14 amino acids. The CDR3 protein is CASSLGGHNGEQFF. The CDR3, as DNA: TGCGCCAGCAGCTTAGGGGGACACAACGGTGAGCAGTTCTTC. The whole variable domain, filled in from reference TRBV5-1 and TRBJ2-1, reads KAGVTQTPRYLIKTRGQQVTLSCSPISGHRSVSWYQQTPGQGLQFLFEYFSETQRNKGNFPGRFSGRQFSNSRSEMNVSTLELGDSALYLCASSLGGHNGEQFFGPGTRLTVL.

The chain carries TRBV12-3 or TRBV12-4 and TRBJ1-2; D is unclear. V was shortened by 2 bases and J by 5 bases, with 0 bases between the two germline ends. The CDR3 sequence is 10 residues long. In DNA, the CDR3 is TGTGCCAGCAGTTTATATGGCTACACCTTC. Translating it yields CASSLYGYTF.

This clonotype was seen only a few times. The chain joins TRBV15 to TRBJ1-5, with 7 bases fitting TRBD1. CDR3 size: 16 residues. Unmatched junction bases numbered 4, after V lost 1 base and J lost 1 base. CDR1 LNHNV and CDR2 YYDKDF come from the germline V gene (reference sequence). CDR3 sequence: CATSRARQGSNQPQHF. Here the CDR3 DNA reads TGTGCCACCAGCAGAGCCCGACAGGGAAGCAATCAGCCCCAGCATTTT.

The rearrangement joins TRBV12-3 or TRBV12-4 to TRBJ1-1; no clear D. This CDR3 spans 13 amino acids. The V end was cut by 7 bases, the J end by 3 bases, with 12 bases between. CDR3 region: CASTYSVYTEAFF. The CDR3, as DNA: TGTGCCAGCACCTACAGCGTCTACACTGAAGCTTTCTTT.

There are a few counts of this clonotype. This sequence joins TRBV5-1 and TRBJ1-2; no firm D call. The germline V gene encodes CDR1 SGHRS and CDR2 YFSETQ. The CDR3 is made up of 15 amino acids. V lost 5 bases, J lost 6 bases, and 20 bases lay in between. CDR3 sequence reads: CASSPFLEGSHGYTF. The CDR3 DNA follows: TGCGCCAGCAGTCCCTTTTTGGAGGGAAGCCATGGCTACACCTTC.

The chain couples TRBV7-2 to TRBJ2-3, with 9 bases aligning to TRBD1. The V and J ends lost 4 bases and 3 bases, in that order; junction bases with no gene match: 8. This CDR3 has 16 amino acids. Germline CDR1 and CDR2: SGHTA and FQGNSA. CDR3: CASSSSGTGSTDTQYF. The CDR3 bases are TGTGCCAGCAGCTCCTCCGGGACAGGGTCGACAGATACGCAGTATTTT.